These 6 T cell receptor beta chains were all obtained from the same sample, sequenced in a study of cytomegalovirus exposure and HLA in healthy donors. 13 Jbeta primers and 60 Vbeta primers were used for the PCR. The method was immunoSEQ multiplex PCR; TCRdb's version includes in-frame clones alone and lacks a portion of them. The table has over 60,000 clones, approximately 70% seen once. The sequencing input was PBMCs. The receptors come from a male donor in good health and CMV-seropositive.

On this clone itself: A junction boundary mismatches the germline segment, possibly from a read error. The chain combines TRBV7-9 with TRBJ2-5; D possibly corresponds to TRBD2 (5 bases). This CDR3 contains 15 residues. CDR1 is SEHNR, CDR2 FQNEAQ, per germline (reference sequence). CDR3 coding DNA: TGTTCCAGCAGCCCGGGGATCGCCGGTGTGGGGACCCAGTACTTC. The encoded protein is CSSSPGIAGVGTQYF.

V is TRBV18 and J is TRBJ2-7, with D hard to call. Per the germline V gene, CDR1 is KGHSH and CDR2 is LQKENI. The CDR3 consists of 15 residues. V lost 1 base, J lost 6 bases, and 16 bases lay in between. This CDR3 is CASSPRQAASSEQYF. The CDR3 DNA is TGTGCCAGCTCACCACGGCAGGCCGCAAGTTCCGAGCAGTACTTC. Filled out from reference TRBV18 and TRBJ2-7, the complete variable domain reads NAGVMQNPRHLVRRRGQEARLRCSPMKGHSHVYWYRQLPEEGLKFMVYLQKENIIDESGMPKERFSAEFPKEGPSILRIQQVVRGDSAAYFCASSPRQAASSEQYFGPGTRLTVT.

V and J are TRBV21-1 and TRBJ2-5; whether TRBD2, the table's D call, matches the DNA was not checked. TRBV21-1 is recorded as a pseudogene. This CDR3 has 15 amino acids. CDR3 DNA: TGTGCCAGCAGCCGGACTAGCGGGGATCAAGAGACCCAGTACTTC. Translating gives CASSRTSGDQETQYF.

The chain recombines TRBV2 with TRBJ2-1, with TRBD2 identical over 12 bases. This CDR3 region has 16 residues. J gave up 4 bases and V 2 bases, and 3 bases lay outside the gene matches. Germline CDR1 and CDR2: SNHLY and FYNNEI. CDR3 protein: CASSELGLAGYNEQFF. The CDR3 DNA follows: TGTGCCAGCAGTGAACTTGGACTAGCGGGGTACAATGAGCAGTTCTTC. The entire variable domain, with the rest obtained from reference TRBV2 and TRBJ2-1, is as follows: EPEVTQTPSHQVTQMGQEVILRCVPISNHLYFYWYRQILGQKVEFLVSFYNNEISEKSEIFDDQFSVERPDGSNFTLKIRSTKLEDSAMYFCASSELGLAGYNEQFFGPGTRLTVL.

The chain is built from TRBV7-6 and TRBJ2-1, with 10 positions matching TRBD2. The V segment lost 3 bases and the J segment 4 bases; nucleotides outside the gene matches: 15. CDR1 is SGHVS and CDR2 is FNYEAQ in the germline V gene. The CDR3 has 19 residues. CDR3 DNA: TGTGCCAGCAGCTTCACACGTTTGGGGACTAGCGCGGTGTACAATGAGCAGTTCTTC. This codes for CASSFTRLGTSAVYNEQFF.

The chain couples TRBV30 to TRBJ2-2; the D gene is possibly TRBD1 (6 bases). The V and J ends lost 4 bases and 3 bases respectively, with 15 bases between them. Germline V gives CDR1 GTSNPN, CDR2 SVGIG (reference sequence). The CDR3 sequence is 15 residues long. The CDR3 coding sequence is TGTGCCTGGAAGAGGGCAGGGGCAGACACCGGGGAGCTGTTTTTT. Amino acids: CAWKRAGADTGELFF.